This T cell receptor (beta chain) was documented in a study of Ad26.COV2.S vaccination and SARS-CoV-2 variants. On this clone itself: Its antigen is as yet unknown.

The treatment is: 15 to 20 received Ad26.COV2.S at low or high dose, single or two shots; roughly 5 received placebo; per-sample allocation not given. Day 63 following the first vaccine or placebo injection was when the samples were taken. TCRdb's table, derived via immunoSEQ multiplex PCR, lists solely in-frame clones and lacks some. Here the sample spans 300,000 to 400,000 clones, 90% being singletons. Study findings and constraints: Spike-specific TCR breadth ran higher among vaccine recipients than placebo recipients. Possibly, TCR breadth and depth analyses underestimated total T cell responses.

V lost 3 bases and J lost 4, with 21 bases in between. The V gene's germline CDR1 is LNHDA and CDR2 SQIVND (reference sequence). CDR3 length: 17 residues. The material sequenced was peripheral blood, taken in a trial of Ad26.COV2.S vaccine versus placebo. The receptor was derived from a person between 18 and 59 years old who received the Ad26.COV2.S COVID-19 vaccine or a placebo. This chain uses TRBV19 with TRBJ1-1, with D possibly TRBD1 on 6 matching bases. CDR3 nucleotide sequence: TGTGCCAGTAGTATCCACGACAGGCGCCTGTGGGGCACTGAAGCTTTCTTT. Protein sequence: CASSIHDRRLWGTEAFF.